These 19 T cell receptor beta chains share one sample of origin, sequenced in a study of shared clonotypes between healthy human individuals. TCRdb keeps only in-frame clones here, not all; method: immunoSEQ multiplex PCR. The table has about 2.2 million clones, 85% to 95% seen once. CD45RO-negative, CCR7-selected cells formed the naive CD8 fraction, which excluded terminally differentiated effector memory CD45RA+ cells. The sample comprised naive CD8+ T cells from PBMCs. The receptors originated from a man between 18 and 29 years old in good health. Some clones in this sample may be carry-over from other donors' samples.

This rearrangement joins TRBV7-3 to TRBJ2-1; 12 bases line up with TRBD1. The CDR3 loop spans 16 amino acids. V shed 6 bases, J shed 3 bases, and the junction held 6 bases outside the gene matches. CDR1 and CDR2 from the germline V gene are SGHTA and FQGTGA. CDR3 region: CASRRDRGQSYNEQFF. In DNA form, the CDR3 reads TGTGCCAGCAGGAGGGACAGGGGGCAAAGCTACAATGAGCAGTTCTTC. Supplemented by reference TRBV7-3 and TRBJ2-1, the full variable domain reads GAGVSQTPSNKVTEKGKYVELRCDPISGHTALYWYRQSLGQGPEFLIYFQGTGAADDSGLPNDRFFAVRPEGSVSTLKIQRTERGDSAVYLCASRRDRGQSYNEQFFGPGTRLTVL.

A remark on this clone: The sample has other DNA sequences that encode this CDR3 too. CDR3 sequence: CASSLLPGELFF. CDR3 nucleotide sequence: TGTGCCAGCAGCTTACTCCCCGGGGAGCTGTTTTTT. The chain uses TRBV7-9 and TRBJ2-2; D is ambiguous. The CDR3 spans 12 residues. The germline V and J ends were trimmed by 2 bases and 6 bases, with 4 bases remaining between them. The germline gives CDR1 SEHNR, CDR2 FQNEAQ (reference sequence). Using reference TRBV7-9 and TRBJ2-2 for the parts outside the CDR3, the full variable domain is DTGVSQNPRHKITKRGQNVTFRCDPISEHNRLYWYRQTLGQGPEFLTYFQNEAQLEKSRLLSDRFSAERPKGSFSTLEIQRTEQGDSAMYLCASSLLPGELFFGEGSRLTVL.

For this clone: This sample also contains other DNA sequences that code for the same CDR3. V is TRBV7-9 and J is TRBJ2-1; the D is unclear. Germline V gene sequence: CDR1 SEHNR, CDR2 FQNEAQ (reference sequence). V dropped 1 base and J dropped 6 bases, with 4 bases sitting between them. The length of the CDR3 is 12 residues. CDR3 sequence reads: CASSLGVNEQFF. CDR3 sequence (DNA): TGTGCCAGCAGCTTAGGCGTCAATGAGCAGTTCTTC.

The rearrangement uses TRBV9 and TRBJ1-2; D is undetermined. V lost 4 bases, J lost 4 bases, and 11 bases lay in between. CDR3 length equals 13 residues. CDR1 and CDR2 (germline): SGDLS, YYNGEE. CDR3 DNA: TGTGCCAGCAGCTCCGGCAGCCCCTATGGCTACACCTTC. It codes for CASSSGSPYGYTF.

The chain employs TRBV28 and TRBJ2-2; D is perhaps TRBD1 (5 bases). Germline lookup yields CDR1 MDHEN and CDR2 SYDVKM. The CDR3 contains 14 residues. V was cut by 7 bases and J by 1 base, with 10 bases left in between. The CDR3 DNA follows: TGTGCCAGCATACAGGCCAAGAACACCGGGGAGCTGTTTTTT. This gives the protein CASIQAKNTGELFF.

The rearrangement uses TRBV19 and TRBJ2-1, with 11 bases fitting TRBD1. J lost 6 bases, V lost 2 bases, and 3 bases had no gene match. Germline V lookup: CDR1 LNHDA, CDR2 SQIVND (reference sequence). CDR3 length equals 15 residues. Here the CDR3 reads CASSITGTGGNEQFF. DNA for the CDR3: TGTGCCAGTAGTATAACCGGGACAGGGGGCAATGAGCAGTTCTTC. Using reference TRBV19 and TRBJ2-1 for the parts outside the CDR3, the full variable domain is DGGITQSPKYLFRKEGQNVTLSCEQNLNHDAMYWYRQDPGQGLRLIYYSQIVNDFQKGDIAEGYSVSREKKESFPLTVTSAQKNPTAFYLCASSITGTGGNEQFFGPGTRLTVL.

The genes are TRBV9 and TRBJ1-5, with TRBD1 as a possible D gene (6 bases). The CDR3 contains 14 residues. Germline CDR1 reads SGDLS; CDR2 reads YYNGEE. The germline V and J ends were trimmed by 4 bases and 7 bases, with 15 bases remaining between them. DNA of the CDR3: TGTGCCAGCAGCTCTACAGGGTCCGGACAGCCCCAGCATTTT. Its protein is CASSSTGSGQPQHF.

The gene calls are TRBV28 and TRBJ1-6, with D unclear. Germline loops: CDR1 MDHEN, CDR2 SYDVKM. This CDR3 comprises 16 residues. V dropped 3 bases and J dropped 9 bases, with 18 bases sitting between them. CDR3 in amino acids: CASSFGSRTPISPLHF. The CDR3 nucleotides read TGTGCCAGCAGTTTTGGGTCGAGGACCCCGATTTCACCCCTCCACTTT.

The J gene is TRBJ1-4, the V gene TRBV4-2, with 7 bases aligning to TRBD1. The CDR3 has 18 amino acids. Trimming took 5 bases from V and 4 from J; bases not matched to a gene: 16. CDR1 is LGHNA, CDR2 YNFKEQ, per germline. The CDR3 DNA sequence: TGTGCCAGCAGCAACCCTGTCGGCACCGGGACAGTTAATGAAAAACTGTTTTTT. Amino acids: CASSNPVGTGTVNEKLFF.

V and J are TRBV6-5 and TRBJ2-7, with 9 bases aligning to TRBD2. Germline V gene lookup returns CDR1 MNHEY and CDR2 SVGAGI. Trimming cost V 4 bases and J 4 bases; bases outside gene matches: 11. The CDR3 covers 16 residues. Here the CDR3 DNA reads TGTGCCAGCAGTTCCCTGGGTGCGGGAGGGGCGTACGAGCAGTACTTC. Protein sequence: CASSSLGAGGAYEQYF.

This clone was counted between two and nine times. V and J are TRBV5-4 and TRBJ1-1, with D uncertain. Germline-derived CDR1 and CDR2 are SGHNT and YYREEE (reference sequence). The CDR3 spans 11 residues. The V gene lost 0 bases and the J gene lost 9 bases, with 6 bases spanning the gap. This CDR3 reads CASSLGGKAFF. The CDR3 nucleotides read TGTGCCAGCAGCTTGGGCGGTAAAGCTTTCTTT.

The J gene is TRBJ2-7, the V gene TRBV5-1; TRBD2 aligns across 11 bases. Germline V lookup: CDR1 SGHRS, CDR2 YFSETQ. The CDR3 covers 15 residues. The trim removed 0 bases at V and 7 bases at J, leaving 6 bases unmatched. The CDR3 coding sequence is TGCGCCAGCAGCTTGGCACTAGCGGGAGTGGGTGAGCAGTACTTC. Encoded protein: CASSLALAGVGEQYF.

The rearrangement joins TRBV7-3 to TRBJ1-2; 10 bases align to TRBD1. Per the germline V gene, CDR1 is SGHTA and CDR2 is FQGTGA. The J segment lost 3 bases and the V segment lost 8 bases, leaving 3 bases of the junction unmatched. CDR3 length: 13 residues. The CDR3 bases are TGTGCCAGCTCCGGGACAGGGGACTATGGCTACACCTTC. It encodes CASSGTGDYGYTF.

This clone was recorded only once. The V gene is TRBV19, the J gene TRBJ2-2, with D perhaps TRBD2 (5 bases). This CDR3 contains 15 residues. With 5 bases removed from V and 0 bases from J, the gap between germline ends came to 10 bases. Per germline, CDR1 LNHDA and CDR2 SQIVND (reference sequence). The CDR3 sequence: CASSLTGTNTGELFF. The CDR3 DNA is TGTGCCAGTAGTCTTACCGGGACGAACACCGGGGAGCTGTTTTTT.

The DNA for the CDR3 is TGTGCCAGCAGCCAACGGGACTACTCCTACGAGCAGTACTTC. This sequence encodes CASSQRDYSYEQYF. The chain recombines TRBV14 with TRBJ2-7, with 7 bases lining up with TRBD2. With 2 bases clipped from V and 0 bases from J, the junction kept 1 base outside the gene matches. The CDR3 contains 14 residues. Germline CDR1 reads SGHDN; CDR2 reads FVKESK.

This rearrangement joins TRBV7-3 to TRBJ2-1, with 13 nucleotides matching TRBD2. V shed 0 bases, J shed 2 bases, and the junction held 4 bases outside the gene matches. The CDR3 has 18 residues. Germline assignment: CDR1 SGHTA and CDR2 FQGTGA. CDR3 in DNA: TGTGCCAGCAGCTTAACGTCGACTAGCGGGAGGACCTACAATGAGCAGTTCTTC. This encodes CASSLTSTSGRTYNEQFF.

The chain joins TRBV5-1 to TRBJ2-7; D unresolved. Germline loops: CDR1 SGHRS, CDR2 YFSETQ. Trimming took off 1 base at V and 4 bases at J, with 15 bases between the two ends. This CDR3 is built from 15 residues. The CDR3 nucleotides are TGCGCCAGCAGCTTGTGGGCCAGCACCACTTACGAGCAGTACTTC. It translates to CASSLWASTTYEQYF.

The gene calls are TRBV27 and TRBJ2-5; D unresolved. Trimming removed 6 bases from V and 1 base from J, with 12 bases in between. The CDR3 has 14 amino acids. CDR1 is MNHEY and CDR2 is SMNVEV in the germline V gene (reference sequence). The CDR3 spells CASRNLEAQETQYF. Here the CDR3 DNA reads TGTGCCAGCAGGAATCTAGAGGCCCAAGAGACCCAGTACTTC.

The genes are TRBV11-2 and TRBJ1-2, with TRBD1 matching 12 bases. Per germline, CDR1 SGHAT and CDR2 FQNNGV. Germline trimming cut 3 bases from V and 4 bases from J; bases unmatched to any gene: 3. This CDR3 region has 15 residues. CDR3 nucleotides: TGTGCCAGCAGCTTCGGGACAGGGGGCCTCTATGGCTACACCTTC. Its translation: CASSFGTGGLYGYTF.